The clone carrying this T cell receptor beta chain has only a few counts. Its antigen is not identified. The data belong to a study of a mutant IDH1 vaccine in newly diagnosed glioma. Study-level information: Participants attended visit V12, the safety follow-up, at week 35, and then attended visit V13 at week 47.

Germline assignment: CDR1 SGHAT and CDR2 FQNNGV. The CDR3 runs 15 residues. V was trimmed by 2 bases and J by 4 bases, leaving 11 bases between them. The study's findings and limits: Pseudoprogression showed no apparent link to changes in top peripheral T cell clonotypes.

Indicated time point: week 35, safety follow-up. Topical imiquimod accompanied each vaccine dose, which consisted of 300 ug of mutant IDH1 20-mer peptide. Measured with immunoSEQ multiplex PCR; TCRdb has only the in-frame clones, and not every one. The data show 25,000 to 40,000 clones, with almost 80% seen just once and roughly 9.3% held by the top ten. V usage is TRBV11-2 and J usage is TRBJ2-2; weak D call: TRBD2 (6 bases). The sequence came from a woman in her thirties with glioma. Some clones in this sample may be carry-over from other donors' samples. The sequenced sample was PBMCs, obtained from a glioma patient whose treatment included an IDH1 peptide vaccine. CDR3 amino acids: CASSLSGTPTGELFF. The CDR3 DNA reads TGTGCCAGCAGCTTAAGTGGGACTCCCACCGGGGAGCTGTTTTTT.